A selection of T cell receptor beta chains follows, all from one sample in a study of T cell responses to AZD1222 COVID-19 vaccine. Measured with immunoSEQ multiplex PCR; TCRdb has only the in-frame clones, and not every one. The sample carries approximately 100,000 clones, around 87% recorded once. Sequenced material: peripheral blood, taken 28 days after the second AZD1222 dose. These receptor sequences come from an adult who received the AZD1222 COVID-19 vaccine. Both conserved end residues are part of each CDR3. The order of the fields is J gene, D gene, clone size, V gene, CDR3 protein, CDR3 DNA. D genes are given only for firm matches. Clone sizes are given selectively: once, few, many, or a class where the clone is expanded.

J gene: TRBJ2-7; D gene: TRBD1; clone size: NA; V gene: TRBV9; CDR3 protein: CASSPKTGGYEQYF; CDR3 DNA: TGTGCCAGCAGCCCCAAGACAGGGGGCTACGAGCAGTACTTC
J gene: TRBJ1-5; D gene: NA; clone size: NA; V gene: TRBV6-5; CDR3 protein: CASGFKEPQHF; CDR3 DNA: TGTGCCAGCGGGTTCAAAGAGCCCCAGCATTTT
J gene: TRBJ2-7; D gene: NA; clone size: once; V gene: TRBV7-3; CDR3 protein: CASSSIRSVPFSYEQYF; CDR3 DNA: TGTGCCAGCAGCTCAATTAGGTCCGTTCCTTTTTCCTACGAGCAGTACTTC
J gene: TRBJ1-5; D gene: NA; clone size: NA; V gene: TRBV18; CDR3 protein: CASSPGDNQPQHF; CDR3 DNA: TGTGCCAGCTCACCGGGGGACAATCAGCCCCAGCATTTT
J gene: TRBJ1-5; D gene: NA; clone size: NA; V gene: TRBV3-1/TRBV3-2; CDR3 protein: CASSQVRGLSNQPQHF; CDR3 DNA: TGTGCCAGCAGCCAAGTGCGGGGTCTGAGCAATCAGCCCCAGCATTTT
J gene: TRBJ2-1; D gene: TRBD2; clone size: NA; V gene: TRBV11-2; CDR3 protein: CASTSDWTSVYEQFF; CDR3 DNA: TGTGCCAGCACCTCGGATTGGACTAGCGTATATGAGCAGTTCTTC
J gene: TRBJ1-6; D gene: NA; clone size: NA; V gene: TRBV7-2; CDR3 protein: CASSLALAHRSPLHF; CDR3 DNA: TGTGCCAGCAGCTTAGCGTTAGCTCATAGGTCACCCCTCCACTTT
J gene: TRBJ2-7; D gene: NA; clone size: NA; V gene: TRBV6-2/TRBV6-3; CDR3 protein: CASSYSGTSYEQYF; CDR3 DNA: TGTGCCAGCAGTTACTCCGGGACTTCCTACGAGCAGTACTTC
J gene: TRBJ2-1; D gene: TRBD2; clone size: NA; V gene: TRBV7-2; CDR3 protein: CASSIGGAILISEQFF; CDR3 DNA: TGTGCCAGCAGCATCGGGGGGGCCATTCTGATAAGTGAGCAGTTCTTC
J gene: TRBJ1-1; D gene: TRBD1; clone size: NA; V gene: TRBV3-1/TRBV3-2; CDR3 protein: CASSHGYRDRGLVNTEAFF; CDR3 DNA: TGTGCCAGCAGCCACGGGTACCGGGACAGGGGGCTGGTGAACACTGAAGCTTTCTTT
J gene: TRBJ2-7; D gene: TRBD2; clone size: NA; V gene: TRBV7-2; CDR3 protein: CAAAGGGEQYF; CDR3 DNA: TGTGCAGCAGCGGGAGGAGGAGAGCAGTACTTC
J gene: TRBJ2-1; D gene: TRBD2; clone size: NA; V gene: TRBV7-2; CDR3 protein: CASRPPGLALNEQFF; CDR3 DNA: TGTGCCAGCAGGCCTCCGGGACTAGCGCTCAATGAGCAGTTCTTC
J gene: TRBJ1-2; D gene: NA; clone size: NA; V gene: TRBV3-1/TRBV3-2; CDR3 protein: CASTPTKGAVNGYTF; CDR3 DNA: TGTGCCAGCACCCCCACCAAAGGGGCAGTAAATGGCTACACCTTC
J gene: TRBJ2-1; D gene: TRBD2; clone size: NA; V gene: TRBV7-9; CDR3 protein: CASSSLGLAGSLNEQFF; CDR3 DNA: TGTGCCAGCAGCTCCCTGGGACTAGCGGGGTCCCTCAATGAGCAGTTCTTC
J gene: TRBJ1-2; D gene: NA; clone size: NA; V gene: TRBV7-8; CDR3 protein: CASSLQGNDYGYTF; CDR3 DNA: TGTGCCAGCAGCTTACAGGGGAATGACTATGGCTACACCTTC
J gene: TRBJ2-5; D gene: NA; clone size: NA; V gene: TRBV7-2; CDR3 protein: CASSLAHQETQYF; CDR3 DNA: TGTGCCAGCAGCTTAGCGCATCAAGAGACCCAGTACTTC
J gene: TRBJ1-2; D gene: NA; clone size: NA; V gene: TRBV9; CDR3 protein: CASSASRGLGGSAYGYTF; CDR3 DNA: TGTGCCAGCAGCGCAAGCCGGGGCCTAGGAGGAAGCGCCTATGGCTACACCTTC
J gene: TRBJ1-5; D gene: TRBD1; clone size: NA; V gene: TRBV27; CDR3 protein: CASRRTGGDQPQHF; CDR3 DNA: TGTGCCAGCAGACGGACAGGGGGAGATCAGCCCCAGCATTTT
J gene: TRBJ2-6; D gene: TRBD1; clone size: NA; V gene: TRBV10-3; CDR3 protein: CANRQGEGAGANVLTF; CDR3 DNA: TGTGCCAATCGACAGGGAGAGGGGGCTGGGGCCAACGTCCTGACTTTC
J gene: TRBJ2-7; D gene: NA; clone size: NA; V gene: TRBV18; CDR3 protein: CASSPRPKPNYEQYF; CDR3 DNA: TGTGCCAGCTCACCCCGTCCGAAACCCAACTACGAGCAGTACTTC
J gene: TRBJ1-2; D gene: NA; clone size: NA; V gene: TRBV7-3; CDR3 protein: CASSPDPGYGYTF; CDR3 DNA: TGTGCCAGCAGCCCTGACCCTGGCTATGGCTACACCTTC
J gene: TRBJ1-1; D gene: TRBD1; clone size: NA; V gene: TRBV2; CDR3 protein: CASRGTGEDGTEAFF; CDR3 DNA: TGTGCCAGCAGAGGGACAGGGGAGGACGGCACTGAAGCTTTCTTT